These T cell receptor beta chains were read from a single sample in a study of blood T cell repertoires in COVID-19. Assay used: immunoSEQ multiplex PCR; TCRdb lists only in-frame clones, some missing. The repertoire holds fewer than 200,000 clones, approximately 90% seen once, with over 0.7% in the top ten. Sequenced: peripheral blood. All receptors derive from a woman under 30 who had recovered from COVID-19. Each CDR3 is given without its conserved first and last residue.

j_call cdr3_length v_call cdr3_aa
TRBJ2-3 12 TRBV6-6 ASEGGGGANTQY
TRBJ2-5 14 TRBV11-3 ASSRTSGQGVETQY
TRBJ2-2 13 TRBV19 ASSMSGGGTGELF
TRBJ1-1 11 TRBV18 ASSPQGGTEAF
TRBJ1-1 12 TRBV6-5 ASSSPSRNTEAF
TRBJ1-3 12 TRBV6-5 ASIFGGSGNTIY
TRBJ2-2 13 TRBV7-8 ASSLQGAVTGELF
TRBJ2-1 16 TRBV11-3 ASSLTWGTSGGEGEQF
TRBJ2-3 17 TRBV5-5 ASSLVPGGPYPRGDTQY
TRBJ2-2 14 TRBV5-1 ASSWGQGFNTGELF
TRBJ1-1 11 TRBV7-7 ASSTGQNTEAF
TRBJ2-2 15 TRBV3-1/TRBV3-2 ASRDGLAGSGTGELF
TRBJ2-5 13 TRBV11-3 ASSGQGLAGETQY
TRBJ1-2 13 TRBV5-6 ASSYGQGFLGGYT
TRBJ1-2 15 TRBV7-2 ASSLGIGDRGRNGYT
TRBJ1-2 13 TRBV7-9 ASSLGTGVSYGYT
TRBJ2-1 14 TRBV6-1 ASSEVGAGGWYEQF
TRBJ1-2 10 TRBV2 ASSRQSYGYT
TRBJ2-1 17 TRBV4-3 ASSQDFFPWLAGDDEQF
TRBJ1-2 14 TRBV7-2 ASSLLAELGGYGYT
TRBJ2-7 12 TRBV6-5 ASSLGQSSYEQY
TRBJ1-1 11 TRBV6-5 ASSYMGVGEAF
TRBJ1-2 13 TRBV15 ATSREFGLNYGYT
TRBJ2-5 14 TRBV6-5 ASSYGLAGGQETQY
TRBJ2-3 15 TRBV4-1 ASSSPTSGRGTDTQY
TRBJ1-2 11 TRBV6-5 ASSLHTGGGYT
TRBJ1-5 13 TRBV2 ASSRDRASNQPQH
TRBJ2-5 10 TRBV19 ASSITGETQY
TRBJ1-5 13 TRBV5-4 ASSAGTGPNQPQH
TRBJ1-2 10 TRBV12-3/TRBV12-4 ASSLSGIGYT
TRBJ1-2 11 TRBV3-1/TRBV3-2 ASSRGGLGGYT
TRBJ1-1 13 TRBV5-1 ASSPRTGLDTEAF